The 12 T cell receptor beta chains given below trace back to one sample, sequenced in a study of glioma-infiltrating T cells after dendritic cell vaccination. The table came from immunoSEQ multiplex PCR; TCRdb's copy has only in-frame clones and leaves some out. The top ten hold about 2.3% of the sample, which has 75,000 to 95,000 clones, roughly 87% seen once. The time point here: after dendritic cell vaccination, including at tumor progression/relapse. The specimen was blood, collected after dendritic cell vaccination. The receptors originated from a human donor with glioblastoma.

The J gene is TRBJ1-2, the V gene TRBV11-2; the D is unclear. V was trimmed by 5 bases and J by 5 bases, leaving 18 bases between them. The CDR3 is 15 amino acids. Germline V gene data show CDR1 as SGHAT and CDR2 as FQNNGV. CDR3 in DNA: TGTGCCAGCAGCCGCCCCGGTGAAATCGGGTATGGCTACACCTTC. Residues: CASSRPGEIGYGYTF.

The rearrangement links TRBV6-1 to TRBJ1-6, with 9 bases matching TRBD1. The CDR3 is 13 residues long. From germline, CDR1 is MNHNS and CDR2 SASEGT. The trim removed 4 bases at V and 9 bases at J, leaving 1 base unmatched. For the CDR3, the DNA is TGTGCCAGCAGTGGACAGGGGGGTTCACCCCTCCACTTT. It translates to CASSGQGGSPLHF.

V usage is TRBV5-4 and J usage is TRBJ2-4, with D perhaps TRBD1 (6 bases). V shed 4 bases and J shed 6 bases, with 17 bases lying between them. This CDR3 region has 15 residues. CDR1 is SGHNT, CDR2 YYREEE, per germline (reference sequence). The CDR3 protein is CASSPMTGFGNIQYF. The CDR3 DNA is TGTGCCAGCAGCCCAATGACAGGTTTTGGAAACATTCAGTACTTC.

This clone showed up just once. This sequence joins TRBV4-1 and TRBJ1-1; TRBD1 is a possible D gene (6 bases). Germline CDR1 reads MGHRA; CDR2 reads YSYEKL. This CDR3 has 15 amino acids. V lost 4 bases, J lost 1 base, and 13 bases lay in between. This CDR3 is CASSPGAMENTEAFF. The CDR3 nucleotides read TGCGCCAGCAGCCCAGGGGCTATGGAGAACACTGAAGCTTTCTTT.

This clone occurred once. The chain employs TRBV10-2 and TRBJ2-1, with 7 bases matching TRBD2. Trimming at V came to 7 bases and at J to 4 bases, leaving 4 bases not matched to a gene. CDR1 is WSHSY, CDR2 SAAADI, per germline. The CDR3 covers 13 residues. The CDR3 here is CASTGGWYNEQFF. Written as DNA, the CDR3 is TGCGCCAGCACGGGGGGTTGGTACAATGAGCAGTTCTTC.

The chain carries TRBV7-2 and TRBJ2-7, with D possibly TRBD2 on 5 matching bases. Germline V gives CDR1 SGHTA, CDR2 FQGNSA. There are 14 residues in the CDR3. Trimming pared 5 bases from V and 2 bases from J, leaving 13 bases between. CDR3 residues: CASSPVSGTYEQYF. The CDR3 DNA reads as TGTGCCAGCAGCCCCGTGTCGGGGACCTACGAGCAGTACTTC.

The chain is built from TRBV2 and TRBJ2-6; tentatively, D is TRBD2 (6 bases). The CDR3 totals 15 residues. Germline CDR1 is SNHLY and CDR2 is FYNNEI. Trimming shortened V by 6 bases and J by 0 bases, and 9 bases separated the two germline ends. The CDR3 loop reads CASRGLISGANVLTF. The CDR3, as DNA: TGTGCCAGCAGGGGACTGATCTCTGGGGCCAACGTCCTGACTTTC.

The V call is TRBV19, the J call TRBJ2-7; D might be TRBD1 (6 bases). The CDR3 runs to 16 residues. V was clipped by 0 bases and J by 4 bases, with 16 bases between them. Germline CDR1 LNHDA, CDR2 SQIVND (reference sequence). CDR3 bases: TGTGCCAGTAGTATAGAGAGCCGTAGGGGGTGGTACGAGCAGTACTTC. Its protein product is CASSIESRRGWYEQYF.

In DNA, the CDR3 is TGTGCCAGCAGCTTAAGGACGTGGACCCCTGACGGGAAGACCCAGTACTTC. Translating it yields CASSLRTWTPDGKTQYF. The rearrangement links TRBV7-2 to TRBJ2-5, with D perhaps matching TRBD2 (5 bases). V was pared by 2 bases and J by 6 bases, with 22 bases between. The germline V gene encodes CDR1 SGHTA and CDR2 FQGNSA. This CDR3 is built from 17 residues.

As DNA, the CDR3 is TGTGCCAGCAGCCCCGGCGGCTCGGGAAACACCATATATTTT. Translating gives CASSPGGSGNTIYF. The V gene is TRBV7-9, the J gene TRBJ1-3; D is uncertain. The germline CDR1 and CDR2 sequences are SEHNR and FQNEAQ (reference sequence). The germline V and J ends were trimmed by 5 bases and 4 bases, with 12 bases remaining between them. The CDR3 has 14 residues.

The CDR3 is CAISATGHGYTF. DNA of the CDR3: TGTGCCATCAGTGCTACAGGGCATGGCTACACCTTC. The chain couples TRBV10-3 to TRBJ1-2, with D tentatively TRBD1 (6 bases). CDR1 ENHRY and CDR2 SYGVKD come from the germline V gene. V lost 4 bases and J lost 6, with 9 bases in between. CDR3 length: 12 residues.

The V gene is TRBV18, the J gene TRBJ1-6; D may be TRBD1 (5 bases). V lost 1 base and J lost 9, with 19 bases in between. The length of the CDR3 is 17 residues. In germline, CDR1 is KGHSH, CDR2 LQKENI. In DNA form, the CDR3 reads TGTGCCAGCTCACCACAAGCAATAGGGCCCCAGGGTTCACCCCTCCACTTT. Translated, it gives CASSPQAIGPQGSPLHF.